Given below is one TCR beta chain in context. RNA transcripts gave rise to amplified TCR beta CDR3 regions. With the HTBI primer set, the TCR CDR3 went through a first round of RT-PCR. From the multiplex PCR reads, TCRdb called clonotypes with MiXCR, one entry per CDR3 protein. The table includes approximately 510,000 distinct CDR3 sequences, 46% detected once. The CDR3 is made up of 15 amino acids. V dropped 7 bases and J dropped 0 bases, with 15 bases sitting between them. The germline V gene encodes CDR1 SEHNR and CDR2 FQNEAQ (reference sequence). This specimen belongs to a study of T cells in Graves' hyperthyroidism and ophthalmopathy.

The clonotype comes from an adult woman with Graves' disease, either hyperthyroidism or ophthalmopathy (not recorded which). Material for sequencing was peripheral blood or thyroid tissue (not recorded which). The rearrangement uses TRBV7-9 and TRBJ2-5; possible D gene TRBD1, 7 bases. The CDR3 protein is CASIARGTYQETQYF. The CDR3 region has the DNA TGTGCCAGCATAGCCAGGGGGACTTACCAAGAGACCCAGTACTTC.